Each of the 25 T cell receptor beta chains below was sequenced from the same sample in a study of identical twins. TCRdb fed the 5' RACE reads into MiXCR, producing one record per CDR3 protein. Of about 480,000 distinct CDR3 sequences in the sample, around 14% were seen once. This same sample was also taken into another study, of yellow fever vaccine responses in identical twins.

Source material: CD4+ T cells sorted from blood. These receptors all come from a woman aged 18 to 35 in good health.

This chain links TRBV3-1 with TRBJ1-2, with D unclear. With 7 bases removed from V and 5 bases from J, the gap between germline ends came to 17 bases. The germline CDR1 and CDR2 sequences are LGHDT and YNNKEL (reference sequence). The CDR3 covers 14 residues. CDR3 sequence: CASTVGGTDYGYTF. The CDR3 nucleotides read TGTGCCAGCACCGTCGGTGGAACAGATTATGGCTACACCTTC.

This rearrangement joins TRBV2 to TRBJ2-1, with TRBD1 as a possible D gene (5 bases). Trimming took 5 bases from V and 8 from J, leaving 22 bases between them. Germline-derived CDR1 and CDR2 are SNHLY and FYNNEI. This CDR3 region has 16 residues. CDR3 sequence: CASSSLGQQEFDEQFF. DNA of the CDR3: TGTGCCAGCAGTTCCCTAGGCCAACAGGAGTTCGATGAGCAGTTCTTC.

This clonotype was seen ten or more times. This sequence joins TRBV4-3 and TRBJ1-1; TRBD1 matches at 7 bases. V gave up 4 bases and J gave up 5 bases; unmatched junction bases: 7. Germline loops: CDR1 LGHNA, CDR2 YSLEER. The CDR3 runs to 14 residues. CDR3 bases: TGCGCCAGCAGCCTTCGACAGGGCCGAACTGAAGCTTTCTTT. Its translation is CASSLRQGRTEAFF.

In its sample, this clonotype was seen many times. The chain employs TRBV3-1 and TRBJ2-2; D may be TRBD2 (5 bases). The CDR3 is 17 amino acids. Germline loops: CDR1 LGHDT, CDR2 YNNKEL (reference sequence). V lost 0 bases, J lost 3 bases, and 14 bases lay in between. The CDR3 bases are TGTGCCAGCAGCCAAGAAGGGAGCGGATCATACACCGGGGAGCTGTTTTTT. Translated, it gives CASSQEGSGSYTGELFF.

This chain connects TRBV12-3 or TRBV12-4 to TRBJ2-1; D tentatively reads TRBD1 or TRBD2 (5 bases each). The CDR3 is 14 residues long. Trimming pared 3 bases from V and 4 bases from J, leaving 10 bases between. This CDR3 reads CASSLVGTYNEQFF. The CDR3, as DNA: TGTGCCAGCAGTTTGGTGGGGACGTACAATGAGCAGTTCTTC.

This clonotype was counted between two and nine times. This chain links TRBV5-1 with TRBJ2-1; maybe TRBD2 (6 bases). Between the trimmed V and J ends, which lost 0 bases and 8 bases, there was a span of 9 bases. The germline V gene encodes CDR1 SGHRS and CDR2 YFSETQ. The CDR3 runs 13 residues. CDR3 bases: TGCGCCAGCAGCTTGGACCCGGGGGATGAGCAGTTCTTC. It translates to CASSLDPGDEQFF.

The chain uses TRBV5-1 and TRBJ2-1, with TRBD2 matching 14 bases. CDR3 length equals 17 residues. Germline V CDR1 and CDR2: SGHRS, YFSETQ. Losses at the gene ends were 0 bases for V and 7 bases for J; bases not matched to a gene: 6. The CDR3: CASSLGLAGGDGNEQFF. For the CDR3, the DNA is TGCGCCAGCAGCTTGGGACTAGCGGGAGGGGATGGGAATGAGCAGTTCTTC.

This clonotype turned up a few times. The chain carries TRBV27 and TRBJ2-5, with 10 bases aligning to TRBD2. The CDR3 covers 15 residues. V lost 8 bases and J lost 3; bases outside the gene matches: 9. Germline V lookup: CDR1 MNHEY, CDR2 SMNVEV (reference sequence). The CDR3 DNA reads as TGTGCCAGCTCCTTTTCCACTAGCGGGAAAGAGACCCAGTACTTC. Encoded protein: CASSFSTSGKETQYF.

This clonotype was detected a few times. CDR3 in amino acids: CASKRTSGGADEQFF. The CDR3 DNA is TGCGCCAGCAAAAGGACTAGCGGGGGGGCCGATGAGCAGTTCTTC. The chain is built from TRBV5-1 and TRBJ2-1, with 15 bases lining up with TRBD2. Germline CDR1 SGHRS, CDR2 YFSETQ. The CDR3 spans 15 residues. V trimming: 6 bases; J trimming: 8 bases; junction bases outside the gene matches: 6. The variable domain in full, completed from reference TRBV5-1 and TRBJ2-1, reads KAGVTQTPRYLIKTRGQQVTLSCSPISGHRSVSWYQQTPGQGLQFLFEYFSETQRNKGNFPGRFSGRQFSNSRSEMNVSTLELGDSALYLCASKRTSGGADEQFFGPGTRLTVL.

This clonotype was picked up a small number of times. The chain joins TRBV5-1 to TRBJ1-6; the D gene is possibly TRBD1 (5 bases). Germline V gene lookup returns CDR1 SGHRS and CDR2 YFSETQ. This CDR3 contains 14 residues. With 8 bases removed from V and 4 bases from J, the gap between germline ends came to 13 bases. The DNA for the CDR3 is TGCGCCAGTCGGGACGGAGAATATAATTCACCCCTCCACTTT. This codes for CASRDGEYNSPLHF.

The genes are TRBV3-1 and TRBJ2-1, with D uncertain. This CDR3 contains 11 residues. V lost 0 bases and J 9 bases, leaving 3 bases between the germline ends. The germline V gene has CDR1 LGHDT and CDR2 YNNKEL (reference sequence). CDR3 in amino acids: CASSQDFEQFF. In DNA form, the CDR3 reads TGTGCCAGCAGCCAAGACTTTGAGCAGTTCTTC.

V usage is TRBV19 and J usage is TRBJ2-4, with TRBD1 matching over 12 bases. After removal of 6 bases from V and 9 bases from J, the junction contained 6 bases not matched to a gene. This CDR3 is 14 amino acids long. The V gene's germline CDR1 is LNHDA and CDR2 SQIVND (reference sequence). CDR3 sequence reads: CASRGDRGLSIQYF. In DNA, the CDR3 is TGTGCCAGTAGGGGGGACAGGGGGCTTAGCATTCAGTACTTC.

The table lists this clonotype with a few counts. This chain joins TRBV20-1 and TRBJ2-5, with 8 positions matching TRBD1. V was clipped by 2 bases and J by 2 bases; unmatched bases: 1. The V gene's germline CDR1 is DFQATT and CDR2 SNEGSKA (reference sequence). This CDR3 spans 13 amino acids. CDR3 protein: CSARRDRQETQYF. The CDR3 region has the DNA TGCAGTGCTAGAAGGGACAGGCAAGAGACCCAGTACTTC.

CDR3 loop: CASSQDPWGTQYF. In DNA form, the CDR3 reads TGTGCCAGCAGCCAAGACCCTTGGGGCACGCAGTATTTT. The chain is built from TRBV3-1 and TRBJ2-3; D is possibly TRBD1 (5 bases). V lost 0 bases to trimming and J lost 9 bases, with 10 bases between them. Germline loops: CDR1 LGHDT, CDR2 YNNKEL (reference sequence). The CDR3 totals 13 residues.

DNA for the CDR3: TGCGCCAGCAGCTCCGGGACAGTAAGCCCGCAAGAGACCCAGTACTTC. Its protein product is CASSSGTVSPQETQYF. The rearrangement uses TRBV5-1 and TRBJ2-5; 7 nucleotides line up with TRBD1. The J segment lost 2 bases and the V segment lost 3 bases, leaving 10 bases of the junction unmatched. The CDR3 has 16 amino acids. CDR1 and CDR2 from the germline V gene are SGHRS and YFSETQ.

The chain carries TRBV5-1 and TRBJ2-1; 8 positions match TRBD1. The CDR3 loop spans 19 amino acids. CDR1 and CDR2 from the germline V gene are SGHRS and YFSETQ. J lost 0 bases, V lost 1 base, and 12 bases had no gene match. CDR3 in DNA: TGCGCCAGCAGCTTGTCTGGGACAGGAACCTTCAGCTCCTACAATGAGCAGTTCTTC. As protein: CASSLSGTGTFSSYNEQFF.

This clonotype was detected a few times. The chain uses TRBV4-2 and TRBJ2-1; 12 bases are shared with TRBD2. Losses at the gene ends were 4 bases for V and 4 bases for J; bases not matched to a gene: 5. Germline lookup yields CDR1 LGHNA and CDR2 YNFKEQ. The CDR3 consists of 16 residues. DNA of the CDR3: TGTGCCAGCAGCCGCCGGACTAGCGGGGTTTACAATGAGCAGTTCTTC. Its translation is CASSRRTSGVYNEQFF.

This clonotype was recorded only once. The gene calls are TRBV2 and TRBJ2-5; no clear D. The length of the CDR3 is 12 residues. The V end was cut by 4 bases, the J end by 5 bases, with 8 bases between. Per germline, CDR1 SNHLY and CDR2 FYNNEI. The CDR3 coding sequence is TGTGCCAGCAGTGTACGGCTGGAGACCCAGTACTTC. This encodes CASSVRLETQYF.

The chain couples TRBV4-3 to TRBJ2-3, with D hard to call. This CDR3 contains 15 residues. Germline V gene sequence: CDR1 LGHNA, CDR2 YSLEER. The ends were cut back, 3 bases at V and 8 bases at J, with 18 bases in the middle. CDR3 nucleotide sequence: TGCGCCAGCAGCCAGAAGACAATTAGTTACGGTACGCAGTATTTT. Protein product: CASSQKTISYGTQYF.

Only a few counts were recorded for this clonotype. Relative to the germline gene, one junction end is altered; a read error may explain this. V gene TRBV7-7 combines with J gene TRBJ1-5; D gene uncertain. This CDR3 region has 14 residues. The germline CDR1 and CDR2 sequences are SSHAT and FNYEAQ (reference sequence). The CDR3 region has the DNA TGTGCTAGCAGCTTAGGAGGGCCCCGGCAGCCCCAGCATTTT. This translates into CASSLGGPRQPQHF. The full variable domain, rest sourced from reference TRBV7-7 and TRBJ1-5, is GAGVSQSPRYKVTKRGQDVTLRCDPISSHATLYWYQQALGQGPEFLTYFNYEAQPDKSGLPSDRFSAERPEGSISTLTIQRTEQRDSAMYRCASSLGGPRQPQHFGDGTRLSIL.

This chain connects TRBV6-1 to TRBJ2-3; D not certain. Trimming cost V 6 bases and J 1 base, with 11 bases left between them. The CDR3 covers 14 residues. Germline-derived CDR1 and CDR2 are MNHNS and SASEGT. CDR3 sequence: CASRVEGRTDTQYF. CDR3 DNA: TGTGCCAGCAGGGTTGAAGGACGCACAGATACGCAGTATTTT.

The chain joins TRBV15 to TRBJ2-3; no reliable D call. CDR1 and CDR2 (germline): LNHNV, YYDKDF (reference sequence). CDR3 length: 11 residues. V lost 5 bases to trimming and J lost 5 bases, with 5 bases between them. CDR3 nucleotide sequence: TGTGCCACCAGCGACGAAGATACGCAGTATTTT. Translated, it gives CATSDEDTQYF. The whole variable domain, filled in from reference TRBV15 and TRBJ2-3, reads DAMVIQNPRYQVTQFGKPVTLSCSQTLNHNVMYWYQQKSSQAPKLLFHYYDKDFNNEADTPDNFQSRRPNTSFCFLDIRSPGLGDTAMYLCATSDEDTQYFGPGTRLTVL.

This clonotype was observed a handful of times. The CDR3 bases are TGTGCCAGCAGCAGACGACTAGCATCCGATACGCAGTATTTT. This encodes CASSRRLASDTQYF. The chain couples TRBV7-9 to TRBJ2-3; 7 nucleotides agree with TRBD2. J lost 6 bases, V lost 5 bases, and 8 bases had no gene match. CDR1 is SEHNR, CDR2 FQNEAQ, per germline (reference sequence). CDR3 length: 14 amino acids.

Only a few counts were recorded for this clonotype. The chain has TRBV5-1 and TRBJ2-2, with a possible D match to TRBD2 (5 bases). V lost 2 bases and J lost 2, with 10 bases in between. CDR1 SGHRS and CDR2 YFSETQ come from the germline V gene. The CDR3 has 15 amino acids. This CDR3 is CASSFGAVNTGELFF. The DNA of the CDR3 is TGCGCCAGCAGCTTTGGAGCGGTTAACACCGGGGAGCTGTTTTTT.

The chain links TRBV5-1 to TRBJ2-7; 11 bases map to TRBD2. CDR1 SGHRS and CDR2 YFSETQ come from the germline V gene. The CDR3 runs to 15 residues. J lost 2 bases, V lost 3 bases, and 4 bases had no gene match. In DNA, the CDR3 is TGCGCCAGCAGCTCTCCGGGACTAGCGGCCTACGAGCAGTACTTC. Its translation: CASSSPGLAAYEQYF.